These 30 T cell receptor beta chains were sequenced from one sample in a study of shared clonotypes between healthy human individuals (TCRdb year 2020). Libraries came from the immunoSEQ multiplex PCR assay. TCRdb carries this immuneACCESS record with in-frame sequences only. Its versions omit some clonotypes, under half of them owing to an unresolved V gene in the studies checked, with the rest unexplained. Present in this sample are about 2 million clones, around 95% of which were seen just once. The ten largest clones capture 0.1% to 0.15% of the sample. What was sequenced was naive CD4+ T cells sorted from blood. This sample's cell subset or site label indicates: CD45RA+ positively selected. The receptor set was obtained from a man younger than 35 in good health.

This clone appeared a single time. V is TRBV1 and J is TRBJ2-2; TRBD2, the table's D call, lacks a check against the DNA. TRBV1 is classified as a pseudogene. The CDR3 covers 16 residues. In nucleotides, the CDR3 is TGCACCAGCAGCCTGGTCGGGGGGCCGGGGACCGGGGAGCTGTTTTTT. It yields the protein CTSSLVGGPGTGELFF.

This rearrangement joins TRBV7-2 to TRBJ2-2, with D perhaps matching TRBD1 (5 bases). CDR1 is SGHTA, CDR2 FQGNSA, per germline. V lost 2 bases, J lost 1 base, and 11 bases lay in between. The CDR3 is 16 residues long. In DNA, the CDR3 is TGTGCCAGCAGCTTACAGGGCACTAAGAACACCGGGGAGCTGTTTTTT. Translating gives CASSLQGTKNTGELFF. The entire variable domain, with the rest obtained from reference TRBV7-2 and TRBJ2-2, is as follows: GAGVSQSPSNKVTEKGKDVELRCDPISGHTALYWYRQSLGQGLEFLIYFQGNSAPDKSGLPSDRFSAERTGGSVSTLTIQRTQQEDSAVYLCASSLQGTKNTGELFFGEGSRLTVL.

The chain joins TRBV11-1 to TRBJ2-7; 9 bases are shared with TRBD1. Germline CDR1 and CDR2: SGHAT and FQDESV (reference sequence). This CDR3 contains 16 residues. The ends lost 3 bases at V and 0 bases at J; junction bases unmatched: 6. The CDR3 DNA is TGTGCCAGCAGCTTTGGACAGGGGACTAACTCCTACGAGCAGTACTTC. Amino acid sequence: CASSFGQGTNSYEQYF.

In nucleotides, the CDR3 is TGTGCCAGCAGTTGGGGACAGAACAATCAGCCCCAGCATTTT. The encoded protein is CASSWGQNNQPQHF. The gene calls are TRBV28 and TRBJ1-5; 7 nucleotides line up with TRBD1. V shed 4 bases, J shed 3 bases, and the junction held 3 bases outside the gene matches. The CDR3 loop spans 14 amino acids. Looked up from germline, CDR1 is MDHEN and CDR2 is SYDVKM.

This sequence joins TRBV12-5 and TRBJ2-7; D gene unclear. The CDR3 consists of 15 residues. Trimming pared 7 bases from V and 2 bases from J, leaving 18 bases between. Per germline, CDR1 LGHNT and CDR2 FRNRAP. This CDR3 reads CASALFHTKAYEQYF. CDR3 DNA: TGTGCTAGTGCTCTATTCCATACGAAAGCCTACGAGCAGTACTTC. Combining the CDR3 with reference TRBV12-5 and TRBJ2-7 gives the whole variable domain DARVTQTPRHKVTEMGQEVTMRCQPILGHNTVFWYRQTMMQGLELLAYFRNRAPLDDSGMPKDRFSAEMPDATLATLKIQPSEPRDSAVYFCASALFHTKAYEQYFGPGTRLTVT.

V is TRBV5-4 and J is TRBJ2-4; D gene ambiguous. The CDR3 has 14 amino acids. V gave up 1 base and J gave up 2 bases, with 7 bases separating them. CDR1 is SGHNT and CDR2 is YYREEE in the germline V gene (reference sequence). The CDR3 bases are TGTGCCAGCAGCTTGAAGGGAACCAAAAACATTCAGTACTTC. As protein: CASSLKGTKNIQYF.

This sequence joins TRBV11-3 and TRBJ2-1, with 8 nucleotides matching TRBD2. Germline V CDR1 and CDR2: SGHNT, YENEEA. The CDR3 loop spans 15 amino acids. V was clipped by 4 bases and J by 7 bases; unmatched bases: 9. The CDR3 DNA reads TGTGCCAGCAGCTCCGGGGGGGCCACCGGGAATGAGCAGTTCTTC. This encodes CASSSGGATGNEQFF. Full variable domain (remainder filled in from reference TRBV11-3 and TRBJ2-1): EAGVVQSPRYKIIEKKQPVAFWCNPISGHNTLYWYLQNLGQGPELLIRYENEEAVDDSQLPKDRFSAERLKGVDSTLKIQPAELGDSAVYLCASSSGGATGNEQFFGPGTRLTVL.

V is TRBV5-6 and J is TRBJ1-2; D perhaps matches TRBD1 (5 bases). CDR3 length: 12 residues. Germline-derived CDR1 and CDR2 are SGHDT and YYEEEE. V gave up 4 bases and J gave up 7 bases, with 11 bases separating them. This chain's CDR3 is CASSRGRRGYTF. In DNA, the CDR3 is TGTGCCAGCAGCAGGGGCAGGCGTGGCTACACCTTC.

CDR3 coding DNA: TGTGCCGTCAAAGGGTGGGTGGGTAACACTGAAGCTTTCTTT. It yields the protein CAVKGWVGNTEAFF. The chain couples TRBV6-5 to TRBJ1-1; D is undetermined. V shed 11 bases and J shed 2 bases, with 18 bases lying between them. CDR3 length: 14 amino acids. Germline V CDR1 and CDR2: MNHEY, SVGAGI.

The chain couples TRBV21-1 to TRBJ2-3; the table assigns TRBD1, which was not confirmed against the DNA. TRBV21-1 represents a pseudogene. The CDR3 runs 16 residues. The CDR3 DNA sequence: TGTGCCAGCCCAGGACAGGGACTTACAAGCACAGATACGCAGTATTTT. As protein: CASPGQGLTSTDTQYF.

J is TRBJ1-5 and V is TRBV19, with 8 nucleotides matching TRBD1. From germline, CDR1 is LNHDA and CDR2 SQIVND (reference sequence). CDR3 size: 17 residues. V lost 5 bases to trimming and J lost 1 base; unmatched junction nucleotides: 10. The CDR3 nucleotides are TGTGCCAGTAGTCCCGGACAGGGCAAGTCCAGCAATCAGCCCCAGCATTTT. Protein sequence: CASSPGQGKSSNQPQHF.

This clone has only one observation. The chain couples TRBV10-2 to TRBJ2-7; 7 positions agree with TRBD2. V lost 4 bases to trimming and J lost 6 bases; unmatched junction nucleotides: 6. The CDR3 length is 13 residues. Germline-derived CDR1 and CDR2 are WSHSY and SAAADI. This CDR3 is CASSANPGGEQYF. The CDR3 DNA is TGCGCCAGCAGTGCCAACCCGGGGGGCGAGCAGTACTTC.

This clone has just a few counts. The gene calls are TRBV11-2 and TRBJ1-1; no firm D call. The CDR3 covers 15 residues. Germline CDR1 is SGHAT and CDR2 is FQNNGV. Trimming removed 0 bases at V and 1 base at J, with 9 bases between. The DNA of the CDR3 is TGTGCCAGCAGCTTAGATTTTGGCGGGAACACTGAAGCTTTCTTT. Protein sequence: CASSLDFGGNTEAFF.

This chain joins TRBV25-1 and TRBJ2-7; 8 nucleotides align to TRBD1. J was trimmed by 4 bases and V by 3 bases; bases with no gene match: 8. There are 15 residues in the CDR3. The germline gives CDR1 MGHDK, CDR2 SYGVNS. Here the CDR3 reads CASSDSGGIRYEQYF. The CDR3, as DNA: TGTGCCAGCAGTGACTCAGGGGGCATTCGGTACGAGCAGTACTTC.

This sequence joins TRBV5-6 and TRBJ1-4, with D perhaps TRBD1 (5 bases). CDR1 SGHDT and CDR2 YYEEEE come from the germline V gene. V gave up 1 base and J gave up 4 bases, with 14 bases separating them. The CDR3 sequence is 16 residues long. The CDR3 DNA follows: TGTGCCAGCAGCTTGCGTTCTGGGACCGGTAATGAAAAACTGTTTTTT. Translated: CASSLRSGTGNEKLFF.

The V gene is TRBV6-5, the J gene TRBJ1-1, with D unclear. This CDR3 is 13 amino acids long. V lost 5 bases and J lost 1, with 8 bases in between. Per germline, CDR1 MNHEY and CDR2 SVGAGI. This chain's CDR3 is CASSLLRNTEAFF. The CDR3 DNA sequence: TGTGCCAGCAGTCTCCTCCGGAACACTGAAGCTTTCTTT.

This chain connects TRBV2 to TRBJ1-2; D uncertain. The CDR3 contains 16 residues. Deletions cut 1 base from V and 1 base from J, with 13 bases between. Per germline, CDR1 SNHLY and CDR2 FYNNEI. Written as DNA, the CDR3 is TGTGCCAGCAGTGAAGGGGTAGCAGACTTTAACTATGGCTACACCTTC. The encoded protein is CASSEGVADFNYGYTF.

This rearrangement joins TRBV2 to TRBJ2-5, with 11 bases fitting TRBD1. CDR1 and CDR2 (germline): SNHLY, FYNNEI. V trimming: 7 bases; J trimming: 3 bases; junction bases outside the gene matches: 1. The CDR3 runs to 13 residues. CDR3 sequence (DNA): TGTGCCAGCAAGGGACAGGGGGAAGAGACCCAGTACTTC. Its protein is CASKGQGEETQYF.

The V gene is TRBV28, the J gene TRBJ2-1, with no clear D. The germline CDR1 and CDR2 sequences are MDHEN and SYDVKM. Trimming cost V 2 bases and J 4 bases, with 9 bases left between them. This CDR3 is built from 14 residues. The CDR3 loop is CASSLGQSYNEQFF. The CDR3 region has the DNA TGTGCCAGCAGTTTAGGGCAATCTTACAATGAGCAGTTCTTC. The whole variable domain, remainder taken from reference TRBV28 and TRBJ2-1, is DVKVTQSSRYLVKRTGEKVFLECVQDMDHENMFWYRQDPGLGLRLIYFSYDVKMKEKGDIPEGYSVSREKKERFSLILESASTNQTSMYLCASSLGQSYNEQFFGPGTRLTVL.

This clone was seen only once. The chain joins TRBV5-3 to TRBJ2-7; D call uncertain. TRBV5-3 is reported as an ORF; its role is uncertain. This CDR3 comprises 19 residues. Trimming shortened V by 3 bases and J by 2 bases, and 27 bases separated the two germline ends. The CDR3 nucleotides read TGTGCCAGAAGCTCTCTCCTTTTACCAAGACACGTTCAGGCCTACGAGCAGTACTTC. As protein: CARSSLLLPRHVQAYEQYF.

This chain joins TRBV7-8 and TRBJ2-7, with D uncertain. The CDR3 is 12 residues long. CDR1 SGHVS and CDR2 FQNEAQ come from the germline V gene. V lost 2 bases to trimming and J lost 6 bases, with 8 bases between them. CDR3 coding DNA: TGTGCCAGCAGCTTATCGTACGGCGAGCAGTACTTC. This codes for CASSLSYGEQYF. Full variable domain (missing parts from reference TRBV7-8 and TRBJ2-7): GAGVSQSPRYKVAKRGQDVALRCDPISGHVSLFWYQQALGQGPEFLTYFQNEAQLDKSGLPSDRFFAERPEGSVSTLKIQRTQQEDSAVYLCASSLSYGEQYFGPGTRLTVT.

This chain uses TRBV9 with TRBJ1-2; 10 bases map to TRBD1. With V trimmed by 0 bases and J by 5 bases, 7 bases remained unmatched. Germline V gene lookup returns CDR1 SGDLS and CDR2 YYNGEE. The CDR3 is 16 amino acids. The CDR3 DNA reads TGTGCCAGCAGCGTAGGACAGGGGGCGAGGCTGTATGGCTACACCTTC. Translated: CASSVGQGARLYGYTF.

The chain recombines TRBV19 with TRBJ2-2; D is perhaps TRBD1 (6 bases). This CDR3 has 15 amino acids. Germline CDR1 reads LNHDA; CDR2 reads SQIVND (reference sequence). V was trimmed by 5 bases and J by 0 bases, leaving 10 bases between them. In nucleotides, the CDR3 is TGTGCCAGTAGTTCAGACAGGCCGAACACCGGGGAGCTGTTTTTT. It is translated as CASSSDRPNTGELFF.

This chain connects TRBV6-5 to TRBJ1-5, with 9 bases aligning to TRBD1. Per the germline V gene, CDR1 is MNHEY and CDR2 is SVGAGI. This CDR3 is 15 amino acids long. V lost 6 bases, J lost 2 bases, and 5 bases stayed unmatched. In DNA form, the CDR3 reads TGTGCCAGCAGACAACAGGGGGCAGGCAATCAGCCCCAGCATTTT. Protein sequence: CASRQQGAGNQPQHF.

This rearrangement joins TRBV29-1 to TRBJ1-3; D unclear. Looked up from germline, CDR1 is SQVTM and CDR2 is ANQGSEA. The CDR3 contains 13 residues. Trimming took off 4 bases at V and 0 bases at J, with 7 bases between the two ends. CDR3 residues: CSVVYPSGNTIYF. The CDR3 DNA follows: TGCAGCGTTGTGTATCCCTCTGGAAACACCATATATTTT.

Remarks on this clone: Other DNA sequences from this sample encode an identical CDR3 as well. The gene calls are TRBV10-3 and TRBJ2-7, with 8 bases fitting TRBD1. The germline V gene encodes CDR1 ENHRY and CDR2 SYGVKD. The trim removed 3 bases at V and 0 bases at J, leaving 4 bases unmatched. The CDR3 has 15 residues. The CDR3, as DNA: TGTGCCATCAGTGAAGGGACAGGAGACTCCTACGAGCAGTACTTC. The encoded protein is CAISEGTGDSYEQYF.

This sequence joins TRBV2 and TRBJ2-2, with 9 bases identical to TRBD2. The V segment lost 4 bases and the J segment 6 bases; nucleotides outside the gene matches: 6. Germline-derived CDR1 and CDR2 are SNHLY and FYNNEI. This CDR3 region has 15 residues. As DNA, the CDR3 is TGTGCCAGCAGTGGTCTGCAGCGGGAGGCCGGGGAGCTGTTTTTT. This gives the protein CASSGLQREAGELFF.

The V gene is TRBV19, the J gene TRBJ2-7; maybe TRBD1 (6 bases). Germline CDR1 is LNHDA and CDR2 is SQIVND (reference sequence). The V gene lost 3 bases and the J gene lost 2 bases, with 8 bases spanning the gap. CDR3 size: 13 residues. The CDR3: CASSMGDTYEQYF. The CDR3 bases are TGTGCCAGTAGTATGGGGGACACCTACGAGCAGTACTTC. The variable domain in full, with the rest retrieved from reference TRBV19 and TRBJ2-7, is DGGITQSPKYLFRKEGQNVTLSCEQNLNHDAMYWYRQDPGQGLRLIYYSQIVNDFQKGDIAEGYSVSREKKESFPLTVTSAQKNPTAFYLCASSMGDTYEQYFGPGTRLTVT.

The DNA for the CDR3 is TGTGCCAGTAGTATAGTGCCGGAGACGCAGTATTTT. Its translation is CASSIVPETQYF. This chain uses TRBV19 with TRBJ2-3; unclear D gene. V was trimmed by 1 base and J by 9 bases, leaving 8 bases between them. This CDR3 contains 12 residues. Looked up from germline, CDR1 is LNHDA and CDR2 is SQIVND (reference sequence).

A note on this clone: The identical CDR3 is also encoded by other nucleotide sequences in the sample. The V call is TRBV7-2, the J call TRBJ2-7; the match to TRBD1 covers 9 bases. CDR1 and CDR2 (germline): SGHTA, FQGNSA. After removal of 1 base from V and 4 bases from J, the junction contained 2 bases not matched to a gene. This CDR3 comprises 14 residues. The CDR3 nucleotides are TGTGCCAGCAGCTTAGGTGGGACAGGGTACGAGCAGTACTTC. It yields the protein CASSLGGTGYEQYF.